The clone carrying this T cell receptor (beta chain) appeared a few times. Antigen: not known. PCR involved 60 Vbeta and 13 Jbeta primers. This table comes from immunoSEQ multiplex PCR, and its TCRdb copy is limited to in-frame clones, with some not included. The sample consists of over 110,000 clones, under 85% of them appearing once. The CDR3 is made up of 14 amino acids. V dropped 3 bases and J dropped 4; count of bases not matched to a gene: 5. Germline CDR1 and CDR2: SGHNT and YYREEE (reference sequence). These data are taken from a study of cytomegalovirus exposure and HLA in healthy donors. Regarding the study as a whole: Later, an analysis showed that TCR beta chains associated with HLA were more clonally expanded than others that were equally common. Across all donors, roughly uniform sequencing depth was an assumption of the presence/absence analyses.

Sequencing was carried out using PBMCs. This chain links TRBV5-4 with TRBJ2-5; 8 bases align to TRBD2. The TCR comes from a man younger than 35 in good health and CMV-seronegative. This CDR3 is CASSSGGGSETQYF. For the CDR3, the DNA is TGTGCCAGCAGCTCGGGGGGGGGCTCAGAGACCCAGTACTTC. Using reference TRBV5-4 and TRBJ2-5 for the parts outside the CDR3, the full variable domain is ETGVTQSPTHLIKTRGQQVTLRCSSQSGHNTVSWYQQALGQGPQFIFQYYREEENGRGNFPPRFSGLQFPNYSSELNVNALELDDSALYLCASSSGGGSETQYFGPGTRLLVL.